Shown below are 27 T cell receptor beta chains from a single sample sequenced in a study of blood T cell repertoires in COVID-19. Repertoires were generated with immunoSEQ multiplex PCR, while TCRdb's copy carries only in-frame clones and drops some. In the table there are tens of thousands of clones, 65% to 85% of which are singletons. Material for sequencing was peripheral blood. The receptors originated from an elderly man with active or convalescent COVID-19.

V and J are TRBV5-1 and TRBJ1-1, with TRBD1 matching over 7 bases. With V trimmed by 0 bases and J by 6 bases, 8 bases remained unmatched. Germline CDR1 SGHRS, CDR2 YFSETQ. This CDR3 comprises 15 residues. The CDR3 loop is CASSLAQGVIAEAFF. The CDR3, as DNA: TGCGCCAGCAGCTTGGCTCAGGGGGTGATCGCTGAAGCTTTCTTT. Full variable domain (rest looked up from reference TRBV5-1 and TRBJ1-1): KAGVTQTPRYLIKTRGQQVTLSCSPISGHRSVSWYQQTPGQGLQFLFEYFSETQRNKGNFPGRFSGRQFSNSRSEMNVSTLELGDSALYLCASSLAQGVIAEAFFGQGTRLTVV.

The chain uses TRBV4-1 and TRBJ1-1; maybe TRBD1 (5 bases). The germline V gene encodes CDR1 MGHRA and CDR2 YSYEKL. With 3 bases removed from V and 6 bases from J, the gap between germline ends came to 14 bases. The CDR3 length is 14 residues. The CDR3: CASSHPGWGPEAFF. CDR3 bases: TGCGCCAGCAGCCACCCCGGGTGGGGCCCTGAAGCTTTCTTT.

This clone appeared a single time. The rearrangement links TRBV28 to TRBJ1-2; 9 positions agree with TRBD1. The CDR3 extends over 14 amino acids. V was clipped by 2 bases and J by 8 bases; unmatched bases: 6. Germline V gene sequence: CDR1 MDHEN, CDR2 SYDVKM. The CDR3 nucleotides are TGTGCCAGCAGTTTAACAGGGGGCGCCAAAGGCTACACCTTC. It yields the protein CASSLTGGAKGYTF.

The rearrangement links TRBV30 to TRBJ2-1; D uncertain. The germline gives CDR1 GTSNPN, CDR2 SVGIG (reference sequence). The CDR3 runs to 11 residues. V was cut by 2 bases and J by 5 bases, with 4 bases left in between. CDR3 residues: CAWSQDNEQFF. The CDR3 region has the DNA TGTGCCTGGAGTCAGGACAATGAGCAGTTCTTC.

The chain uses TRBV9 and TRBJ2-7; TRBD1 agrees at 9 bases. The CDR3 loop spans 14 amino acids. Germline V CDR1 and CDR2: SGDLS, YYNGEE. V dropped 3 bases and J dropped 2; count of bases not matched to a gene: 3. This CDR3 is CASSAGQGPYEQYF. CDR3 coding DNA: TGTGCCAGCAGCGCAGGACAGGGGCCCTACGAGCAGTACTTC.

V gene TRBV6-6 combines with J gene TRBJ2-3; TRBD2 matches at 10 bases. CDR3 length: 15 amino acids. In germline, CDR1 is MNHNY, CDR2 SVGAGI (reference sequence). J lost 1 base, V lost 5 bases, and 3 bases had no gene match. As DNA, the CDR3 is TGTGCCAGCAGTGTCGGACTAGCGGGCACAGATACGCAGTATTTT. This codes for CASSVGLAGTDTQYF.

CDR3 in amino acids: CASSRPEFGLAGQGNNEQFF. The CDR3 nucleotides read TGTGCCAGCAGCCGCCCTGAGTTCGGGTTAGCGGGGCAGGGGAACAATGAGCAGTTCTTC. The chain carries TRBV12-1 and TRBJ2-1; the table names TRBD2, a call not compared with the DNA. TRBV12-1 is a known pseudogene. The CDR3 covers 20 residues.

V and J are TRBV25-1 and TRBJ1-4; 9 bases align to TRBD1. This CDR3 spans 15 amino acids. Germline CDR1 and CDR2: MGHDK and SYGVNS. Trimming cost V 0 bases and J 8 bases; bases outside gene matches: 4. The CDR3 DNA reads as TGTGCCAGCAGTGAATATAGGACAGGGGAAGAAAAACTGTTTTTT. It codes for CASSEYRTGEEKLFF.

The rearrangement joins TRBV28 to TRBJ2-5, with 12 bases that match TRBD2. The CDR3 consists of 15 residues. V gave up 0 bases and J gave up 4 bases; unmatched junction bases: 0. Germline values: CDR1 MDHEN, CDR2 SYDVKM. The CDR3 here is CASSLWTSGRETQYF. As DNA, the CDR3 is TGTGCCAGCAGTTTATGGACTAGCGGGAGAGAGACCCAGTACTTC.

The chain employs TRBV3-1 (or the pseudogene TRBV3-2) and TRBJ2-7, with a weak D call TRBD1 (5 bases). Germline V gives CDR1 LGHDT, CDR2 YNNKEL (reference sequence). V was cut by 4 bases and J by 9 bases, with 13 bases left in between. The CDR3 has 12 residues. CDR3: CASSLQGSVQYF. The CDR3 coding sequence is TGTGCCAGCAGCCTGCAGGGAAGCGTGCAGTACTTC.

The chain recombines TRBV6-5 with TRBJ1-4; D is uncertain. This CDR3 region has 14 residues. Germline V lookup: CDR1 MNHEY, CDR2 SVGAGI. The V end lost 5 bases, the J end lost 8 bases, and 15 bases lay between the germline ends. The CDR3 region has the DNA TGTGCCAGCAGTCACGGTGACTTGAGGGAAAAACTGTTTTTT. It yields the protein CASSHGDLREKLFF.

V gene TRBV2 combines with J gene TRBJ1-5; 7 bases are a match to TRBD1. With 7 bases clipped from V and 3 bases from J, the junction kept 12 bases outside the gene matches. The CDR3 is 16 amino acids. Germline V gene data show CDR1 as SNHLY and CDR2 as FYNNEI. The CDR3 sequence is CASIRRGPPNNQPQHF. In DNA, the CDR3 is TGTGCCAGCATCCGGAGGGGGCCTCCTAACAATCAGCCCCAGCATTTT.

The gene calls are TRBV10-1 and TRBJ1-6; perhaps TRBD1 as D (5 bases). The germline gives CDR1 WNHNN, CDR2 SYGVQD (reference sequence). CDR3 length equals 13 residues. Between the trimmed V and J ends, which lost 5 bases and 10 bases, there was a span of 12 bases. CDR3 DNA: TGCGCCAGCAGTTCAGGGATATTCTCACCCCTCCACTTT. This translates into CASSSGIFSPLHF.

This chain links TRBV19 with TRBJ1-6, with D possibly TRBD1 on 5 matching bases. The CDR3 is 15 amino acids. Trimming removed 5 bases from V and 10 bases from J, with 18 bases in between. Germline CDR1 LNHDA, CDR2 SQIVND (reference sequence). CDR3: CASSSGGALWSPLHF. CDR3 nucleotide sequence: TGTGCCAGTAGTTCGGGAGGGGCTTTGTGGTCACCCCTCCACTTT.

The chain carries TRBV4-1 and TRBJ2-2, with D uncertain. The CDR3 contains 14 residues. With 1 base removed from V and 7 bases from J, the gap between germline ends came to 10 bases. From germline, CDR1 is MGHRA and CDR2 YSYEKL. Here the CDR3 reads CASSQVTSRGELFF. The CDR3 bases are TGCGCCAGCAGCCAAGTCACCTCGCGCGGGGAGCTGTTTTTT.

V is TRBV5-4 and J is TRBJ2-7, with D maybe TRBD2 (5 bases). V dropped 0 bases and J dropped 5 bases, with 12 bases sitting between them. Germline values: CDR1 SGHNT, CDR2 YYREEE (reference sequence). The CDR3 consists of 14 residues. CDR3 in DNA: TGTGCCAGCAGCTTGGCCTCGACGAGGGACGAGCAGTACTTC. This gives the protein CASSLASTRDEQYF. Full variable domain (missing parts from reference TRBV5-4 and TRBJ2-7): ETGVTQSPTHLIKTRGQQVTLRCSSQSGHNTVSWYQQALGQGPQFIFQYYREEENGRGNFPPRFSGLQFPNYSSELNVNALELDDSALYLCASSLASTRDEQYFGPGTRLTVT.

The V gene is TRBV11-3, the J gene TRBJ2-5; 12 nucleotides align to TRBD1. CDR1 SGHNT and CDR2 YENEEA come from the germline V gene. The CDR3 has 15 residues. Losses at the gene ends were 5 bases for V and 5 bases for J; bases not matched to a gene: 6. The CDR3 loop reads CASSTGTGGLETQYF. The CDR3 DNA sequence: TGTGCCAGCAGCACCGGGACAGGGGGCCTCGAGACCCAGTACTTC.

This clone was observed a few times. The CDR3 DNA reads TGTGCCAGCAGCCCGGGACTAGCGGGATTCACCGGGGAGCTGTTTTTT. The encoded protein is CASSPGLAGFTGELFF. V and J are TRBV7-2 and TRBJ2-2; 13 bases map to TRBD2. V was pared by 5 bases and J by 4 bases, with 4 bases of the junction left unmatched. Germline V lookup: CDR1 SGHTA, CDR2 FQGNSA. There are 16 residues in the CDR3.

The CDR3 DNA sequence: TGTGCCAGCAGCTTAGCGGAGGTGAACACTGAAGCTTTCTTT. As protein: CASSLAEVNTEAFF. The rearrangement joins TRBV7-6 to TRBJ1-1, with D unclear. With 0 bases removed from V and 0 bases from J, the gap between germline ends came to 5 bases. The CDR3 sequence is 14 residues long. The germline CDR1 and CDR2 sequences are SGHVS and FNYEAQ.

This CDR3 is CASSLSLTSGRGETQYF. The CDR3 DNA reads as TGTGCCAGCAGCCTCAGCCTAACTAGCGGGAGGGGGGAGACCCAGTACTTC. This chain uses TRBV4-2 with TRBJ2-5; TRBD2 agrees at 13 bases. Germline trimming cut 4 bases from V and 5 bases from J; bases unmatched to any gene: 10. CDR3 size: 17 residues. In germline, CDR1 is LGHNA, CDR2 YNFKEQ.

This chain uses TRBV3-1 (or the pseudogene TRBV3-2) with TRBJ2-3, with 12 bases lining up with TRBD2. Germline CDR1 and CDR2: LGHDT and YNNKEL (reference sequence). Unmatched junction bases numbered 3, after V lost 4 bases and J lost 7 bases. The CDR3 consists of 14 residues. The CDR3 DNA follows: TGTGCCAGCAGCCCGACTAGCGGGGGTAATACGCAGTATTTT. It encodes CASSPTSGGNTQYF.

This chain connects TRBV27 to TRBJ1-2; the D is unclear. This CDR3 contains 16 residues. Germline V gene sequence: CDR1 MNHEY, CDR2 SMNVEV (reference sequence). Trimming took off 0 bases at V and 6 bases at J, with 17 bases between the two ends. CDR3 protein: CASSLSRQKDWNGYTF. The DNA of the CDR3 is TGTGCCAGCAGTTTATCGCGGCAGAAGGATTGGAATGGCTACACCTTC.

This clone appeared a single time. This sequence joins TRBV11-2 and TRBJ2-1; TRBD2 matches 8 bases. CDR3 size: 16 residues. Losses at the gene ends were 6 bases for V and 4 bases for J; bases not matched to a gene: 11. Looked up from germline, CDR1 is SGHAT and CDR2 is FQNNGV. CDR3 region: CASSRVTGGPYNEQFF. DNA for the CDR3: TGTGCCAGCAGTCGTGTGACGGGAGGGCCATACAATGAGCAGTTCTTC. The variable domain in full, with the rest retrieved from reference TRBV11-2 and TRBJ2-1, is EAGVAQSPRYKIIEKRQSVAFWCNPISGHATLYWYQQILGQGPKLLIQFQNNGVVDDSQLPKDRFSAERLKGVDSTLKIQPAKLEDSAVYLCASSRVTGGPYNEQFFGPGTRLTVL.

As DNA, the CDR3 is TGCAGCGTTGTAGCGGGAGGGGGCGGGGAGCTGTTTTTT. Translated: CSVVAGGGGELFF. The V gene is TRBV29-1, the J gene TRBJ2-2; 11 bases match TRBD2. The CDR3 length is 13 residues. V shed 4 bases, J shed 7 bases, and the junction held 2 bases outside the gene matches. Germline CDR1 is SQVTM and CDR2 is ANQGSEA.

The table lists this clone with a count of one. The chain employs TRBV15 and TRBJ2-7, with 9 bases that match TRBD1. The CDR3 loop spans 16 amino acids. The J segment lost 4 bases and the V segment lost 0 bases, leaving 7 bases of the junction unmatched. CDR1 is LNHNV and CDR2 is YYDKDF in the germline V gene (reference sequence). DNA for the CDR3: TGTGCCACCAGCAGAGATTCGGGGACAGGGCAATACGAGCAGTACTTC. Translated, it gives CATSRDSGTGQYEQYF.

The chain uses TRBV29-1 and TRBJ2-3; 11 bases agree with TRBD2. The V gene end was trimmed by 4 bases and the J gene end by 3 bases; junction bases not matched to a gene: 0. CDR1 SQVTM and CDR2 ANQGSEA come from the germline V gene. The CDR3 is 13 residues long. CDR3 in amino acids: CSVVAGGTDTQYF. The CDR3 coding sequence is TGCAGCGTTGTAGCGGGAGGGACAGATACGCAGTATTTT.

A single count supports this clone. V is TRBV6-4 and J is TRBJ1-6; D unclear. Germline V gene sequence: CDR1 MRHNA, CDR2 SNTAGT. V was clipped by 3 bases and J by 7 bases, with 10 bases between them. This CDR3 comprises 14 residues. The CDR3 DNA sequence: TGTGCCAGCAGTGAGGGCACGGGGAATTCACCCCTCCACTTT. The encoded protein is CASSEGTGNSPLHF.